This is a list of T cell receptor beta chains from one sample in a study of metastatic and nonmetastatic thyroid tumors. TCRdb re-analyzed the PCR reads through MiXCR. This table holds about 27,000 clones, roughly 26% found once. The sample consisted of blood. The receptors originated from a female donor with papillary thyroid cancer or a benign thyroid nodule (not recorded which). Some clones in this sample may be carry-over from other donors' samples. CDR3s include the opening cysteine and the closing phenylalanine or tryptophan. D genes are given only for firm matches. Clone size is shown for a subset of rows, as once, few, many or a class of expanded clone.

cdr3_length | j_call | v_call | clone_size | d_call | cdr3_aa | cdr3_nt
13 | TRBJ2-5 | TRBV20-1 | . | . | CSARDPAQETQYF | TGCAGTGCTAGAGATCCGGCCCAAGAGACCCAGTACTTC
13 | TRBJ1-2 | TRBV24-1 | . | . | CATIDSKGICYTF | TGTGCCACCATTGATTCAAAGGGGATTTGCTACACCTTC
15 | TRBJ1-2 | TRBV5-1 | many | TRBD1 | CASSWGTGGDYGYTF | TGCGCCAGCAGCTGGGGGACAGGGGGTGACTATGGCTACACCTTC
15 | TRBJ1-5 | TRBV7-2 | many | TRBD1 | CASSRTGAWYQPQHF | TGTGCCAGCAGCCGGACAGGAGCATGGTATCAGCCCCAGCATTTT
14 | TRBJ1-1 | TRBV28 | . | . | CASSEALMNTEAFF | TGTGCCAGCAGCGAGGCCTTGATGAACACTGAAGCTTTCTTT
14 | TRBJ2-3 | TRBV29-1 | many | . | CSVQTPASTDTQYF | TGCAGCGTTCAAACACCCGCAAGCACAGATACGCAGTATTTT
15 | TRBJ1-1 | TRBV7-9 | . | . | CASSLGRKGDTEAFF | TGTGCCAGCAGCTTAGGGCGTAAGGGAGACACTGAAGCTTTCTTT
15 | TRBJ2-3 | TRBV5-1 | . | . | CASSFREVCTDTQYF | TGCGCCAGCAGCTTCAGGGAAGTCTGCACAGATACGCAGTATTTT
14 | TRBJ1-4 | TRBV7-2 | . | TRBD1 | CASSLGPGQEKLFF | TGTGCCAGCAGCTTAGGGCCGGGACAGGAAAAACTGTTTTTT
15 | TRBJ2-7 | TRBV5-1 | medium-sized | TRBD2 | CASSLGLAGSYEQYF | TGCGCCAGCAGCTTGGGGCTAGCGGGATCCTACGAGCAGTACTTC